This T cell receptor beta chain was recovered during a study of blood T cell repertoires in COVID-19 (TCRdb year 2020). With respect to the entire study: Samples covering the acute and convalescent phases of COVID-19 were provided by collaborators in the United States, Italy and Spain. The prospective study material was composed of cDNA or gDNA derived from T cells, B-cell-depleted T cells, or PBMCs. The dataset comprised deeply sampled blood TCRbeta repertoires from subjects exposed to, actively infected with, or recovered from COVID-19. The repertoires were made available in a free public database intended to serve as a resource for research on the immune response to SARS-CoV-2. Samples were obtained from the ongoing ImmuneRACE study (first 160 participants) and from 1,000 to 1,500 subjects provided by 6 global collaborators. A de-identified subject ID, COVID-19 status, age in years and sex were almost always included in the sample metadata. Where available, HLA class I and class II types were obtained from metadata supplied by the sample provider rather than from assay-based typing. Study-wide findings and limitations: The quantity of clinical and demographic metadata differed by source and by participant and was supplied without curation.

As to this clone: There is no known antigen for this receptor. The input lacks base qualities; no much larger clone sits a single base away.

Collaborating institutions collected whole blood in K2EDTA tubes following their own protocols. For TCRbeta analysis, collaborators shipped samples in one of three forms: frozen whole blood, isolated PBMCs, or DNA extracted from either of those sample types. The germline V gene specifies SGHDT as CDR1 and YYEEEE as CDR2. Reading from cysteine to phenylalanine, the CDR3 counts 11 amino acids. Solely the CDR3 DNA is kept, with 33 bases framed from the first base. V ends up 3 bases short and J 6 bases short, with an unmatched junction base count of 0. The immunoSEQ Assay, a bias-controlled multiplex PCR, was used to amplify TCRbeta CDR3 regions from genomic DNA. The paper's processing steps were these. Nucleated cell counts per sample were estimated from amplification of reference gene primers within the assay. Sequence reads were collapsed and filtered to measure the absolute abundance of every unique TCRbeta CDR3 rearrangement. For each sample, productive Simpson clonality was calculated by taking the square root of Simpson's diversity index across productive rearrangements. TCRdb obtained this table from immuneACCESS and retained in-frame rearrangements with V and J assigned. These tables miss some clones; where compared with another copy, unresolved V genes account for less than half of the shortfall, and the remainder is unexplained. The V and J calls and clone size come from that table; D and trimming were worked out from the DNA. This sample is represented by hundreds of thousands of clones; more than 85% of them were singletons. Roughly 3% of the sample rests with the top ten.

The receptor chain draws on TRBV5-6 and TRBJ2-7, with 7 central nucleotides matching TRBD2. This receptor was identified in a man in his 60s with acute or convalescent COVID-19. The specimen sequenced was peripheral blood. The CDR3 protein sequence reads: CASSWGGEQYF. Read as DNA, the sequence is TGTGCCAGCAGCTGGGGGGGCGAGCAGTACTTC.